This section outlines one TCR beta chain sequence together with its context. Its target is unknown. Single viable CD3+CD4+CD8-CD45RO+ cells were sorted as the memory CD4+ T cells. The authors' processing: Out-of-frame sequences were removed, leaving roughly 2.1 million distinct TCRbeta sequences. The protocol was immunoSEQ multiplex PCR, while the TCRdb copy is restricted to in-frame clones and leaves out a portion. V and J calls plus clone size are reproduced from that table; the DNA served to infer D and trimming. Of around 45,000 clones listed, around four fifths are singletons. This entry comes from a study of memory CD4+ T cells and cytomegalovirus serostatus. About the study: Donors were healthy Belgian adults, about ten CMV seropositive and around 23 seronegative. Study conclusions and caveats: CMV serostatus prediction reached median AUC approximately 0.95, or 0.91 with US-trained model. The CMV-associated TCR signature appears largely within the CD4+ memory repertoire.

Trimming shortened V by 1 base and J by 2 bases, and 10 bases separated the two germline ends. CDR1 SGHDT and CDR2 YYEEEE come from the germline V gene. CDR3 size: 15 residues. The specimen sequenced was memory CD4+ T cells from blood. The chain links TRBV5-6 to TRBJ1-3; possibly TRBD1 for D (5 bases). This receptor was identified in an adult in good health and CMV-seronegative. In nucleotides, the CDR3 is TGTGCCAGCAGCTTGCCCGGGGGGGCTGGAAACACCATATATTTT. It yields the protein CASSLPGGAGNTIYF.